The next 2 T cell receptor beta chains were all read from a single sample in a study of Graves' ophthalmopathy and Graves' hyperthyroidism. Amplifying from RNA transcripts, the study obtained TCR beta CDR3 regions. Scientists carried out first-round RT-PCR using HTBI primers and then a second-round multiplex PCR. One entry per CDR3 protein results from TCRdb running MiXCR on the multiplex PCR reads. The data hold some 200,000 distinct CDR3 sequences, with 25% to 30% observed a single time. Sequencing was performed on peripheral blood. The origin of the receptors is a man in his fifties or sixties with Graves' ophthalmopathy.

This clonotype was seen repeatedly, ten times or more. The chain carries TRBV7-2 and TRBJ1-6, with D uncertain. Germline lookup yields CDR1 SGHTA and CDR2 FQGNSA. The V end lost 4 bases, the J end lost 7 bases, and 8 bases lay between the germline ends. The CDR3 extends over 13 amino acids. The CDR3 region has the DNA TGTGCCAGCAGCTCATGGACGAATTCACCCCTCCACTTT. Translating gives CASSSWTNSPLHF. The entire variable domain, with the rest obtained from reference TRBV7-2 and TRBJ1-6, is as follows: GAGVSQSPSNKVTEKGKDVELRCDPISGHTALYWYRQSLGQGLEFLIYFQGNSAPDKSGLPSDRFSAERTGGSVSTLTIQRTQQEDSAVYLCASSSWTNSPLHFGNGTRLTVT.

This clonotype was counted at least ten times. In DNA form, the CDR3 reads TGTGCCAGCAATCCGGGACAGCTGGGCACCGGGGAGCTGTTTTTT. Amino acid sequence: CASNPGQLGTGELFF. This chain connects TRBV27 to TRBJ2-2, with 7 bases lining up with TRBD1. V was pared by 7 bases and J by 4 bases, with 9 bases of the junction left unmatched. The CDR3 runs 15 residues. Germline V CDR1 and CDR2: MNHEY, SMNVEV (reference sequence).